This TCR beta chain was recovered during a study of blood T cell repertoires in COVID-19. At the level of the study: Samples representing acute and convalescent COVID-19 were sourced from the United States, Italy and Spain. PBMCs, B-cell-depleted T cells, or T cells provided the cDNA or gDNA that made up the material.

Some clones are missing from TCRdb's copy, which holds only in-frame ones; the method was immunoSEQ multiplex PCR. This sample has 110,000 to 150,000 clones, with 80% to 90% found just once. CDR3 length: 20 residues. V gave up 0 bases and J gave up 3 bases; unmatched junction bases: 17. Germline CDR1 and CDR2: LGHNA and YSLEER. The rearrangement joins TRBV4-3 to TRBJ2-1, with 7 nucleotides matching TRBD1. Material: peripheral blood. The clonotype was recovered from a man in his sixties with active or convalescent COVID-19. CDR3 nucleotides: TGCGCCAGCAGCCAAGACGCAGGGGGTAGGCTAGCTGTCCTCTACAATGAGCAGTTCTTC. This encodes CASSQDAGGRLAVLYNEQFF.